The TCR beta chain described here comes from a study of siplizumab effects on memory and regulatory T cells. Regarding the study as a whole: Assignment to unstimulated subsets succeeded for only a minor fraction of the alloreactive clones.

As regards this clone: The antigen is not known.

Germline assignment: CDR1 LNHDA and CDR2 SQIVND (reference sequence). J lost 7 bases, V lost 4 bases, and 11 bases had no gene match. CDR3 length: 16 residues. Here immunoSEQ multiplex PCR was the method, and the copy in TCRdb shows in-frame clones only, minus some. The table records some 97,000 clones, under 95% of them present only once. This TCR was sampled from a human donor in good health. The material sequenced was Tregs sorted from blood. The chain recombines TRBV19 with TRBJ2-4, with TRBD1 matching over 9 bases. CDR3 in amino acids: CASSTSFGTGRNIQYF. The DNA of the CDR3 is TGTGCCAGTAGTACAAGCTTTGGGACAGGGAGGAACATTCAGTACTTC. Supplemented by reference TRBV19 and TRBJ2-4, the full variable domain reads DGGITQSPKYLFRKEGQNVTLSCEQNLNHDAMYWYRQDPGQGLRLIYYSQIVNDFQKGDIAEGYSVSREKKESFPLTVTSAQKNPTAFYLCASSTSFGTGRNIQYFGAGTRLSVL.